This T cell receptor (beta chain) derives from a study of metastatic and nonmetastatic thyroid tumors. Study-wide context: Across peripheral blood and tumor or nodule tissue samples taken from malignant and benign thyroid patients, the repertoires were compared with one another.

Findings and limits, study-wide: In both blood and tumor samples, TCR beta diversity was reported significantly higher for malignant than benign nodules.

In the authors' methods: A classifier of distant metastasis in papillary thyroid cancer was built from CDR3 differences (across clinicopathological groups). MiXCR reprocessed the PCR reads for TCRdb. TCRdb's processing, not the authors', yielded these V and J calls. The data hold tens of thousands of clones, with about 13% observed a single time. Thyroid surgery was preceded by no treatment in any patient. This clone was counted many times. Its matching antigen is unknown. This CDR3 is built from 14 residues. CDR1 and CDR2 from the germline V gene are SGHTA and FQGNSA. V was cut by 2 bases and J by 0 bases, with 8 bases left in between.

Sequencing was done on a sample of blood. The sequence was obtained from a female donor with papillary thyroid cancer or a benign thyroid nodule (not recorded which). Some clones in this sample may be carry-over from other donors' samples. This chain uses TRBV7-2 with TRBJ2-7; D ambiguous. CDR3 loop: CASSLPRISYEQYF. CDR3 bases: TGTGCCAGCAGCTTACCCAGAATCTCCTACGAGCAGTACTTC.